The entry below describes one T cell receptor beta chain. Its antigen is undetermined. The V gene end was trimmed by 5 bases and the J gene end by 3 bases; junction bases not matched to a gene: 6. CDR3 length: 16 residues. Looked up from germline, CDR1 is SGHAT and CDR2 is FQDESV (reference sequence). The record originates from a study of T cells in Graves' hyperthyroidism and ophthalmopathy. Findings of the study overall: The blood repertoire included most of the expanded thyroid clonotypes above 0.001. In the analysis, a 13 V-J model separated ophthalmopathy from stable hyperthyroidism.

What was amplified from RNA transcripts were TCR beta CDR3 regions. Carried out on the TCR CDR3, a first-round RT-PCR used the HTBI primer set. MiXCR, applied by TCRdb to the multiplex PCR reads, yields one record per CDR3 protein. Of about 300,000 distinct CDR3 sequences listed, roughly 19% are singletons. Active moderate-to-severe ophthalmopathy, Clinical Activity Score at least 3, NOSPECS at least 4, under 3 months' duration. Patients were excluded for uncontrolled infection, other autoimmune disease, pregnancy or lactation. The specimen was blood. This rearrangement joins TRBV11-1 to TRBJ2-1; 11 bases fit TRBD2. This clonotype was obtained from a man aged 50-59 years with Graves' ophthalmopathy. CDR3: CASSIRLAGIYNEQFF. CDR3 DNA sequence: TGTGCCAGCAGCATTAGACTAGCGGGAATCTACAATGAGCAGTTCTTC.